Here is one T cell receptor beta chain with its context. Its target is not known. The protocol was immunoSEQ multiplex PCR, while the TCRdb copy is restricted to in-frame clones and leaves out a portion. The sample has 150,000 to 200,000 clones, about 88% seen once; the top ten hold more than 2.5%. Germline loops: CDR1 MNHNY, CDR2 SVGAGI (reference sequence). With 6 bases removed from V and 0 bases from J, the gap between germline ends came to 9 bases. The CDR3 consists of 13 residues. The data were obtained in a study of cytotoxic CD8 clonotypes in ibrutinib-treated CLL. For the study at large: The patients comprised some twelve relapsed/refractory and around 14 treatment-naive cases, approximately 17 IGHV unmutated. Partial response occurred in some 25 patients and complete response in 2; at median about 6 years, around 15 remained remitted and 12 progressed.

Notes on the study in general: Sustained-remission patients were sampled at one set of times and progressing patients at different ones. The study found public clonotypes uncommon, contracting or stable on treatment.

This sequence originates from a human donor with chronic lymphocytic leukemia. The rearrangement links TRBV6-6 to TRBJ2-7; D unresolved. Sample: PBMCs, taken at disease progression, from a patient treated with ibrutinib. DNA of the CDR3: TGTGCCAGCAGCCCCTGGGACTCCTACGAGCAGTACTTC. Its protein product is CASSPWDSYEQYF.